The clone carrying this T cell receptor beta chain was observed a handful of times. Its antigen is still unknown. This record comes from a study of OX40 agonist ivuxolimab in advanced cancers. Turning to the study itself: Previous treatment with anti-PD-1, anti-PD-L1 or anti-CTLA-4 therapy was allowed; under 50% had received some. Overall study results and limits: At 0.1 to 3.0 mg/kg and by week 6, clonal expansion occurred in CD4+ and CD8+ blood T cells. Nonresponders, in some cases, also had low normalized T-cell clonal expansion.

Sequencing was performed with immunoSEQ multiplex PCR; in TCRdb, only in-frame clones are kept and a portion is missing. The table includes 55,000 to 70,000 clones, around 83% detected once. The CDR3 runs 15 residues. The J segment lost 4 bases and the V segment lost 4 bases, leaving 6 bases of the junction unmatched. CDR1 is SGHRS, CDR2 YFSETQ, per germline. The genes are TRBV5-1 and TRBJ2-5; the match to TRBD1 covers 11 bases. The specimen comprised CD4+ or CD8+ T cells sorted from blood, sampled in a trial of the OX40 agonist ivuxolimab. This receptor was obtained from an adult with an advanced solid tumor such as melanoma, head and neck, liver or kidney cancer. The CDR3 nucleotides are TGCGCCAGCAGCCCCGGGACAGGGGGAGGAGAGACCCAGTACTTC. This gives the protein CASSPGTGGGETQYF. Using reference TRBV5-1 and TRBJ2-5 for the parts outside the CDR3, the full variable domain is KAGVTQTPRYLIKTRGQQVTLSCSPISGHRSVSWYQQTPGQGLQFLFEYFSETQRNKGNFPGRFSGRQFSNSRSEMNVSTLELGDSALYLCASSPGTGGGETQYFGPGTRLLVL.